These 29 T cell receptor beta chains came from one sample sequenced in a study of shared clonotypes between healthy human individuals. Sequencing was performed with immunoSEQ multiplex PCR; in TCRdb, only in-frame clones are kept and a portion is missing. The profile shows 1.4 million or so clones, approximately 98.5% of them singletons. Sequencing input: naive CD4+ T cells sorted from blood. Subset noted: CD45RA+ positively selected. The receptors derive from a man in his thirties or forties in good health.

The rearrangement joins TRBV27 to TRBJ2-7, with 11 bases that match TRBD2. Germline V gene lookup returns CDR1 MNHEY and CDR2 SMNVEV (reference sequence). The CDR3 is 19 amino acids. Trimming removed 5 bases from V and 6 bases from J; junction bases left unmatched: 21. In DNA form, the CDR3 reads TGTGCCAGCAGTCCAGGACTAGCGGGTATAAACCGATACGCCACCGAGCAGTACTTC. Residues: CASSPGLAGINRYATEQYF.

As concerns this clone: Other DNA variants within this sample encode the same CDR3. The V and J genes are TRBV6-5 and TRBJ2-7, with 9 bases aligning to TRBD1. Trimming at V came to 6 bases and at J to 1 base, leaving 4 bases not matched to a gene. Germline assignment: CDR1 MNHEY and CDR2 SVGAGI. The CDR3 is made up of 14 amino acids. The CDR3 reads CASSRGQGSYEQYF. Written as DNA, the CDR3 is TGTGCCAGCAGCAGAGGACAGGGGTCCTACGAGCAGTACTTC.

The V gene is TRBV7-8, the J gene TRBJ2-6; no clear D gene. The germline V and J ends were trimmed by 1 base and 0 bases, with 1 base remaining between them. The germline CDR1 and CDR2 sequences are SGHVS and FQNEAQ. The CDR3 sequence is 14 residues long. The CDR3: CASSLVSGANVLTF. Written as DNA, the CDR3 is TGTGCCAGCAGCTTAGTCTCTGGGGCCAACGTCCTGACTTTC.

The V call is TRBV5-1, the J call TRBJ2-7; D perhaps matches TRBD1 (5 bases). Germline CDR1 is SGHRS and CDR2 is YFSETQ. V was shortened by 0 bases and J by 3 bases, with 10 bases between the two germline ends. The CDR3 has 14 amino acids. The DNA of the CDR3 is TGCGCCAGCAGCTTGGCCCCGACAGACTACGAGCAGTACTTC. Its translation: CASSLAPTDYEQYF.

The chain joins TRBV27 to TRBJ2-3, with D perhaps assigned TRBD1 or TRBD2 (6 bases each). Germline values: CDR1 MNHEY, CDR2 SMNVEV (reference sequence). V was shortened by 6 bases and J by 2 bases, with 12 bases between the two germline ends. This CDR3 has 14 amino acids. The CDR3 nucleotides read TGTGCCAGCAGATTCGGGGGCTTCACAGATACGCAGTATTTT. It codes for CASRFGGFTDTQYF.

This chain uses TRBV27 with TRBJ2-1; 10 positions match TRBD2. This CDR3 is built from 15 residues. Trimming removed 5 bases from V and 5 bases from J; junction bases left unmatched: 6. CDR1 and CDR2 (germline): MNHEY, SMNVEV (reference sequence). Here the CDR3 DNA reads TGTGCCAGCAGTCCATGGACTAGCGGTAACAATGAGCAGTTCTTC. Translating gives CASSPWTSGNNEQFF.

V is TRBV5-1 and J is TRBJ2-1; perhaps TRBD1 as D (6 bases). CDR3 size: 14 residues. Trimming took 3 bases from V and 5 from J, leaving 12 bases between them. CDR1 and CDR2 (germline): SGHRS, YFSETQ. CDR3 loop: CASSSNTGNNEQFF. The CDR3 nucleotides are TGCGCCAGCAGCTCCAATACAGGGAACAATGAGCAGTTCTTC. Full variable domain (outside the CDR3, taken from reference TRBV5-1 and TRBJ2-1): KAGVTQTPRYLIKTRGQQVTLSCSPISGHRSVSWYQQTPGQGLQFLFEYFSETQRNKGNFPGRFSGRQFSNSRSEMNVSTLELGDSALYLCASSSNTGNNEQFFGPGTRLTVL.

V is TRBV2 and J is TRBJ1-5; no reliable D call. This CDR3 has 13 amino acids. The germline V and J ends were trimmed by 8 bases and 2 bases, with 10 bases remaining between them. Germline CDR1 reads SNHLY; CDR2 reads FYNNEI. The CDR3: CASQTLGNQPQHF. DNA for the CDR3: TGTGCCAGCCAGACACTGGGCAATCAGCCCCAGCATTTT.

J is TRBJ2-2 and V is TRBV25-1; tentatively, D is TRBD1 (6 bases). V was cut by 2 bases and J by 3 bases, with 10 bases left in between. The CDR3 loop spans 15 amino acids. The V gene's germline CDR1 is MGHDK and CDR2 SYGVNS. The CDR3 is CASSEATGYTGELFF. CDR3 in DNA: TGTGCCAGCAGTGAAGCTACAGGGTACACCGGGGAGCTGTTTTTT.

The chain joins TRBV18 to TRBJ2-4, with TRBD2 identical over 10 bases. Germline V gives CDR1 KGHSH, CDR2 LQKENI. CDR3 length equals 16 residues. The V gene end was trimmed by 2 bases and the J gene end by 6 bases; junction bases not matched to a gene: 7. The CDR3 spells CASSPGLAGAGNIQYF. The DNA for the CDR3 is TGTGCCAGCTCACCAGGGCTAGCGGGAGCGGGAAACATTCAGTACTTC.

The chain is built from TRBV10-2 and TRBJ2-3; 7 nucleotides line up with TRBD2. With V trimmed by 0 bases and J by 0 bases, 9 bases remained unmatched. The germline V gene has CDR1 WSHSY and CDR2 SAAADI. CDR3 length: 18 amino acids. Written as DNA, the CDR3 is TGCGCCAGCAGTGAGTCTGAACTAGCGCAAGCTAGCACAGATACGCAGTATTTT. Its protein is CASSESELAQASTDTQYF.

The J gene is TRBJ2-3, the V gene TRBV30; D possibly corresponds to TRBD2 (6 bases). The CDR3 contains 14 residues. Deletions cut 1 base from V and 3 bases from J, with 11 bases between. CDR1 GTSNPN and CDR2 SVGIG come from the germline V gene (reference sequence). The CDR3 is CAWSGEGRTDTQYF. The CDR3 nucleotides are TGTGCCTGGAGTGGTGAAGGGAGGACAGATACGCAGTATTTT.

This rearrangement joins TRBV25-1 to TRBJ2-2; the D is unclear. The CDR3 length is 14 residues. CDR1 is MGHDK, CDR2 SYGVNS, per germline. The V end lost 0 bases, the J end lost 1 base, and 3 bases lay between the germline ends. CDR3 in amino acids: CASSEYMNTGELFF. CDR3 nucleotide sequence: TGTGCCAGCAGTGAATATATGAACACCGGGGAGCTGTTTTTT.

This rearrangement joins TRBV6-5 to TRBJ2-3; D could derive from TRBD1 or TRBD2 (5 bases each). Germline values: CDR1 MNHEY, CDR2 SVGAGI. The V end lost 0 bases, the J end lost 2 bases, and 9 bases lay between the germline ends. The CDR3 is 15 residues long. In DNA, the CDR3 is TGTGCCAGCAGTTACTCGGGGGTGAACACAGATACGCAGTATTTT. This sequence encodes CASSYSGVNTDTQYF.

The rearrangement joins TRBV5-5 to TRBJ2-7; TRBD2 agrees at 7 bases. Germline lookup yields CDR1 SGHKS and CDR2 YYEKEE (reference sequence). After removal of 1 base from V and 2 bases from J, the junction contained 3 bases not matched to a gene. The CDR3 totals 14 residues. The CDR3 sequence is CASSLSGLPYEQYF. The DNA of the CDR3 is TGTGCCAGCAGCTTGTCGGGACTACCCTACGAGCAGTACTTC.

The chain employs TRBV7-6 and TRBJ2-3, with D possibly matching TRBD2 (6 bases). Germline V lookup: CDR1 SGHVS, CDR2 FNYEAQ. V lost 2 bases, J lost 5 bases, and 11 bases lay in between. The length of the CDR3 is 14 residues. In DNA, the CDR3 is TGTGCCAGCAGCTTAAGCCGGGAGATAGATACGCAGTATTTT. Translating gives CASSLSREIDTQYF.

The chain carries TRBV28 and TRBJ2-7; 12 bases map to TRBD2. Per germline, CDR1 MDHEN and CDR2 SYDVKM. The CDR3 extends over 16 amino acids. V trimming: 1 base; J trimming: 6 bases; junction bases outside the gene matches: 7. The CDR3 here is CASSLLTLAGGGEQYF. In DNA, the CDR3 is TGTGCCAGCAGTTTATTGACCCTAGCGGGAGGGGGCGAGCAGTACTTC.

The rearrangement uses TRBV18 and TRBJ2-7, with a tentative D call TRBD1 (6 bases). V was cut by 3 bases and J by 1 base, with 19 bases left in between. This CDR3 has 17 residues. Germline values: CDR1 KGHSH, CDR2 LQKENI. The CDR3 reads CASSPIYTGSGSYEQYF. In nucleotides, the CDR3 is TGTGCCAGCTCACCGATATACACAGGGTCGGGTTCCTACGAGCAGTACTTC.

The rearrangement uses TRBV11-2 and TRBJ2-1, with 9 bases fitting TRBD2. Germline loops: CDR1 SGHAT, CDR2 FQNNGV. The trim removed 5 bases at V and 2 bases at J, leaving 7 bases unmatched. This CDR3 has 16 amino acids. For the CDR3, the DNA is TGTGCCAGCAGCCCCCTGGCGGGAGGGCCCTACAATGAGCAGTTCTTC. Protein: CASSPLAGGPYNEQFF.

This sequence joins TRBV10-3 and TRBJ2-6; 7 bases agree with TRBD1. Unmatched junction bases numbered 11, after V lost 9 bases and J lost 6 bases. The CDR3 is 15 residues long. CDR1 and CDR2 from the germline V gene are ENHRY and SYGVKD. The CDR3 is CAIPTGTGEANVLTF. The CDR3 coding sequence is TGTGCCATACCGACAGGGACGGGTGAGGCCAACGTCCTGACTTTC.

The genes are TRBV7-6 and TRBJ2-7; 11 bases line up with TRBD2. Looked up from germline, CDR1 is SGHVS and CDR2 is FNYEAQ. V dropped 5 bases and J dropped 2; count of bases not matched to a gene: 8. The CDR3 has 16 amino acids. DNA of the CDR3: TGTGCCAGCAGCGACCAATTTAGCGGGAGGGCCTACGAGCAGTACTTC. Its protein is CASSDQFSGRAYEQYF. Complete variable domain (other parts from reference TRBV7-6 and TRBJ2-7): GAGVSQSPRYKVTKRGQDVALRCDPISGHVSLYWYRQALGQGPEFLTYFNYEAQQDKSGLPNDRFSAERPEGSISTLTIQRTEQRDSAMYRCASSDQFSGRAYEQYFGPGTRLTVT.

The chain joins TRBV6-5 to TRBJ2-3; a possible D gene is TRBD2 (5 bases). Germline values: CDR1 MNHEY, CDR2 SVGAGI. CDR3 length: 14 amino acids. Trimming took 6 bases from V and 2 from J, leaving 12 bases between them. The CDR3: CASRPPGFTDTQYF. The DNA of the CDR3 is TGTGCCAGCAGGCCCCCGGGATTCACAGATACGCAGTATTTT.

As DNA, the CDR3 is TGTGCCAGCAGCTTAGGGACGGACAACACCTACGAGCAGTACTTC. It translates to CASSLGTDNTYEQYF. This chain connects TRBV7-9 to TRBJ2-7; D is possibly TRBD1 (5 bases). Germline V gene lookup returns CDR1 SEHNR and CDR2 FQNEAQ (reference sequence). The CDR3 totals 15 residues. The germline V and J ends were trimmed by 1 base and 2 bases, with 12 bases remaining between them.

The gene calls are TRBV4-2 and TRBJ2-1, with D possibly being TRBD1 or TRBD2 (5 bases each). V lost 0 bases and J lost 5, with 20 bases in between. Germline loops: CDR1 LGHNA, CDR2 YNFKEQ. This CDR3 contains 18 residues. CDR3 in DNA: TGTGCCAGCAGCCAAGATCGGGGATTCGTAGGGGCTAACAATGAGCAGTTCTTC. Protein: CASSQDRGFVGANNEQFF.

J is TRBJ2-1 and V is TRBV7-2; D gene uncertain. The length of the CDR3 is 14 residues. With 8 bases removed from V and 0 bases from J, the gap between germline ends came to 11 bases. From germline, CDR1 is SGHTA and CDR2 FQGNSA. The CDR3 DNA reads as TGTGCCAGCGAATTACTGAGCTCCTACAATGAGCAGTTCTTC. Amino acid sequence: CASELLSSYNEQFF.

The genes are TRBV4-3 and TRBJ2-1, with D maybe TRBD2 (5 bases). Trimming removed 2 bases from V and 13 bases from J, with 18 bases in between. CDR1 and CDR2 from the germline V gene are LGHNA and YSLEER. The CDR3 length is 14 residues. This chain's CDR3 is CASSQTGDLTQQFF. DNA for the CDR3: TGCGCCAGCAGCCAAACCGGGGATCTCACCCAACAGTTCTTC.

The gene calls are TRBV9 and TRBJ2-3; no firm D call. CDR3 length: 13 amino acids. Per the germline V gene, CDR1 is SGDLS and CDR2 is YYNGEE. The V end lost 6 bases, the J end lost 6 bases, and 14 bases lay between the germline ends. CDR3 amino acids: CASIIEVPDTQYF. The CDR3 DNA is TGTGCCAGCATCATAGAAGTTCCTGATACGCAGTATTTT.

The chain has TRBV30 and TRBJ1-3, with D hard to call. The CDR3 totals 17 residues. Germline CDR1 reads GTSNPN; CDR2 reads SVGIG (reference sequence). V lost 0 bases, J lost 0 bases, and 15 bases lay in between. CDR3 amino acids: CAWSVPYFSLSGNTIYF. The CDR3 DNA reads TGTGCCTGGAGTGTCCCTTATTTCAGTCTCTCTGGAAACACCATATATTTT.

This chain links TRBV2 with TRBJ2-7, with TRBD2 matching 12 bases. CDR1 and CDR2 (germline): SNHLY, FYNNEI. V lost 4 bases to trimming and J lost 7 bases; unmatched junction nucleotides: 2. This CDR3 has 13 amino acids. The CDR3 protein is CASSGLAGAEQYF. Here the CDR3 DNA reads TGTGCCAGCAGTGGACTAGCGGGAGCTGAGCAGTACTTC.